Below, one TCR beta chain is given with its context. The CDR3 length is 12 residues. Germline CDR1 is LGHNA and CDR2 is YNFKEQ. V dropped 2 bases and J dropped 3 bases, with 2 bases sitting between them. These data are taken from a study of control samples from healthy donors and cancer patients. Profiled with immunoSEQ multiplex PCR; TCRdb holds only in-frame clones, not every one. Altogether 150,000 or so clones are present, approximately 86% being singletons, with the ten largest covering approximately 1.8%. Material for sequencing was blood. This TCR derives from a man aged 18-30 years in good health. V and J are TRBV4-2 and TRBJ1-5; D unresolved. The CDR3 DNA follows: TGTGCCAGCAGCCAACCCAATCAGCCCCAGCATTTT. Its protein product is CASSQPNQPQHF.